Described below is a single T cell receptor (beta chain) sequence and its context. There is no known antigen for this receptor. Base qualities are not at hand, and no much larger clone is one base apart. The meaning of the sample's treatment or condition label: in vitro stimulation with specific CMV peptide epitopes to enrich CMV-specific T cells. The data were obtained in a study of T cell repertoires in cytomegalovirus infection (dated by TCRdb to about 2019). Concerning the study at large: Recently identified HLA-C-restricted CMV epitopes, whose presentation resists viral immunomodulation, were targeted by peptide stimulations together with well-studied HLA-B-restricted epitopes. The HLA type of each donor mattered for the analysis, because public TCR beta signatures pointed to carriage of CMV infection along with the matching HLA type. Paper-wide results and their limitations: Carriers of CMV infection plus the relevant HLA type were discriminated by the cumulative frequency of public TCR beta family members in the study cohort and in an independent roughly 370-donor cohort. In the ex vivo response, HLA-C-restricted CMV-specific TCR beta clonotypes were dominant, and in two of eight donors the single most frequent clonotype came from this HLA-C-restricted group.

The CDR3 spans 13 residues, from the cysteine through the phenylalanine. Only the CDR3 part of the read is kept: 39 bases, read in frame from the first base. CDR1 is given as LNHDA and CDR2 as SQIVND, both from the germline V gene (reference sequence). V loses 7 bases at its end and J loses 6 bases; junction bases beyond the gene matches: 4. Sequencing relied on an Illumina HiSeq 1500. The public sequencing data were trimmed at Q25 with fastp and processed into clonotypes with MiXCR by TCRdb, which kept only in-frame beta chains. Every entry covers one CDR3 protein and lists the most common genes and DNA from its rows. The sample profile shows about 74,000 distinct CDR3 sequences; 28% of them were found once. Together, the top ten hold about 60% of the sample.

The receptor chain draws on TRBV19 and TRBJ2-1; 9 bases in the middle match TRBD1. This receptor was identified in a human donor in good health (CMV status not recorded). Some clones in this sample may be carry-over from other donors' samples. Material: CD8+ T cells from cultured PBMCs, obtained from culture after CMV antigen stimulation. The base sequence is TGTGCCAGTATCGGGACAGGGCGCAATGAGCAGTTCTTC. It translates to CASIGTGRNEQFF.